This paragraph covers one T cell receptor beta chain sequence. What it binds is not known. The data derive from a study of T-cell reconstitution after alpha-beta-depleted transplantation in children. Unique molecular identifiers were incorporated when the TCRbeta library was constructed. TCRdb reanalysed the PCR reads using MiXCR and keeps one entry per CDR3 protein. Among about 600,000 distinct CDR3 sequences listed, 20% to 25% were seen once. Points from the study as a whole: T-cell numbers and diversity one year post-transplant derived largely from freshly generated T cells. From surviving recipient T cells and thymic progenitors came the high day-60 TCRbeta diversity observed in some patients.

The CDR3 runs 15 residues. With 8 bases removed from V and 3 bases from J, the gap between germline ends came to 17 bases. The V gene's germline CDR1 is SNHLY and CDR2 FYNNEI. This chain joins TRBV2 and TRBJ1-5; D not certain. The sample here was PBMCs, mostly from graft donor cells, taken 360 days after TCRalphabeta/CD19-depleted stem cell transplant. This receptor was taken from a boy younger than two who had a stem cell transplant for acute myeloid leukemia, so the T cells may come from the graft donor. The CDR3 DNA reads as TGTGCCAGCGGCCAGAGTGGGCAGCCCAATCAGCCCCAGCATTTT. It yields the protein CASGQSGQPNQPQHF.